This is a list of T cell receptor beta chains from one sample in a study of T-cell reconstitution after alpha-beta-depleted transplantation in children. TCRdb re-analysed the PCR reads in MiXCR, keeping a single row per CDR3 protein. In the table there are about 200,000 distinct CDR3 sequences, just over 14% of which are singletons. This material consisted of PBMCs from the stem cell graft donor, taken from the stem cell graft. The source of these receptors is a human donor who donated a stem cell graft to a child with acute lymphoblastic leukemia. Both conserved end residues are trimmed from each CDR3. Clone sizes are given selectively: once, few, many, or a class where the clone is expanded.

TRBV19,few,ASSIEQGIGNTEAF
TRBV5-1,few,ASSLERTRYEQY
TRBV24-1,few,ATSGVSGFWGNIQY
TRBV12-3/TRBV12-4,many,ASSPGSSYNEQF
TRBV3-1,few,ASSLAGREGEQF
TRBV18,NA,ASSPSRVRLDPDFYNEQF
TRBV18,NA,ASSPPSGRSTGELF
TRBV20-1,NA,SAHSGPNSPLH
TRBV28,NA,ASPPTSGRGPDTQY
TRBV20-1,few,SAQTGIYGYT
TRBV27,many,ASSYTTGGSYEQY